This T cell receptor beta chain originates from a study of OX40 agonist ivuxolimab in advanced cancers. On the study more broadly: An agonistic anti-OX40 (CD134) antibody, ivuxolimab, was used to treat the patients. Therapy given before enrollment (anti-PD-1, anti-PD-L1 or anti-CTLA-4) was allowed, and over 35% had some.

This clone has only a few counts. The antigen is unknown. General study results and limits: Several nonresponders also turned out to have low normalized T-cell clonal expansion.

TCRdb's copy holds only in-frame clones and misses some; the assay was immunoSEQ multiplex PCR. The profile shows around 73,000 clones, just under 90% of them singletons. Trimming stripped 4 bases from V and 6 bases from J, with 16 bases between. CDR3 length: 13 residues. Germline values: CDR1 SQVTM, CDR2 ANQGSEA. Autoimmune disease history or systemic immunosuppression led to patient exclusion. The source material was CD4+ or CD8+ T cells sorted from blood, sampled in a trial of the OX40 agonist ivuxolimab. The TCR was taken from an adult with an advanced solid tumor such as melanoma, head and neck, liver or kidney cancer. V usage is TRBV29-1 and J usage is TRBJ2-7; TRBD2 is a possible D gene (5 bases). CDR3 bases: TGCAGCGTTGTCTCCACTAGTACAATCGAGCAGTACTTC. As protein: CSVVSTSTIEQYF.